Listed below are T cell receptor beta chains from one sample, sequenced in a study of beta chain features in type 1 diabetes. Assay used: immunoSEQ multiplex PCR; TCRdb lists only in-frame clones, some missing. The sample has around 250,000 clones, around a quarter seen once. The sequencing sample was made of central memory CD4+ T cells from blood. The receptors derive from a young man in good health. CDR3s include the opening cysteine and the closing phenylalanine or tryptophan. D genes are given only for firm matches. Rows give clone size only sometimes, using once, few, many, or a class for an expanded clone.

D gene: .; clone size: .; V gene: TRBV19; J gene: TRBJ2-7; CDR3 DNA: TGTGCCAGTAGTATCAGGATTTCCGCCTACGAGCAGTACTTC; CDR3 protein: CASSIRISAYEQYF
D gene: .; clone size: .; V gene: TRBV7-9; J gene: TRBJ1-6; CDR3 DNA: TGTGCCAGCAGCTTAGGAGGGGAAAATTCACCCCTCCACTTT; CDR3 protein: CASSLGGENSPLHF
D gene: TRBD2; clone size: .; V gene: TRBV6-8; J gene: TRBJ2-1; CDR3 DNA: TGTGCCAGCAGCACCCGGGGCCGGGAGGCCTACAATGAGCAGTTCTTC; CDR3 protein: CASSTRGREAYNEQFF
D gene: .; clone size: .; V gene: TRBV28; J gene: TRBJ2-1; CDR3 DNA: TGTGCCAGCGAACCTACTAGCTTTCTAAGCTACAATGAGCAGTTCTTC; CDR3 protein: CASEPTSFLSYNEQFF
D gene: .; clone size: few; V gene: TRBV11-2; J gene: TRBJ2-7; CDR3 DNA: TGTGCCAGCAGCTTAGGGGAGTACGAGCAGTACTTC; CDR3 protein: CASSLGEYEQYF
D gene: .; clone size: many; V gene: TRBV7-2; J gene: TRBJ2-3; CDR3 DNA: TGTGCCAGCAGCTCCCGGTGGAGCGGTAGCACAGATACGCAGTATTTT; CDR3 protein: CASSSRWSGSTDTQYF
D gene: .; clone size: few; V gene: TRBV20-1; J gene: TRBJ2-3; CDR3 DNA: TGCAGTGCGCAGGGCCCAGATACGCAGTATTTT; CDR3 protein: CSAQGPDTQYF
D gene: TRBD1; clone size: .; V gene: TRBV2; J gene: TRBJ1-2; CDR3 DNA: TGTGCCAGCAGCCCGGACAGGGGGACGGGAGGCTACACCTTC; CDR3 protein: CASSPDRGTGGYTF
D gene: .; clone size: .; V gene: TRBV29-1; J gene: TRBJ2-7; CDR3 DNA: TGCAGCGTTGCGAGGCAGGGCCTGAGGGAGCAGTACTTC; CDR3 protein: CSVARQGLREQYF
D gene: .; clone size: once; V gene: TRBV9; J gene: TRBJ2-3; CDR3 DNA: TGTGCCAGCACGCACGGTCGGGGTGGAGGAGGGGATACGCAGTATTTT; CDR3 protein: CASTHGRGGGGDTQYF
D gene: TRBD1; clone size: .; V gene: TRBV7-9; J gene: TRBJ1-2; CDR3 DNA: TGTGCCAGCAGCTTCGGGACAGGGGTTGGCTACACCTTC; CDR3 protein: CASSFGTGVGYTF
D gene: .; clone size: .; V gene: TRBV4-3; J gene: TRBJ2-5; CDR3 DNA: TGCGCCAGCAGCCAAGGGACTCGGGAGGAGACCCAGTACTTC; CDR3 protein: CASSQGTREETQYF
D gene: TRBD1; clone size: .; V gene: TRBV7-9; J gene: TRBJ2-7; CDR3 DNA: TGTGCCAGCAGCTTGGTCGGGACAGTCTCCTACGAGCAGTACTTC; CDR3 protein: CASSLVGTVSYEQYF
D gene: .; clone size: many; V gene: TRBV6-1; J gene: TRBJ2-3; CDR3 DNA: TGTGCCAGCAGGGTCACAGATACGCAGTATTTT; CDR3 protein: CASRVTDTQYF
D gene: .; clone size: .; V gene: TRBV25-1; J gene: TRBJ1-2; CDR3 DNA: TGTGCCAGCAGTGATATAGGCGGTTTGAGTGGCTACACCTTC; CDR3 protein: CASSDIGGLSGYTF
D gene: .; clone size: .; V gene: TRBV20-1; J gene: TRBJ1-1; CDR3 DNA: TGCAGTGGACAGCTGAACACTGAAGCTTTCTTT; CDR3 protein: CSGQLNTEAFF
D gene: .; clone size: .; V gene: TRBV7-6; J gene: TRBJ2-2; CDR3 DNA: TGTGCCAGCAGCTCCCAGGGAGGGCTGGGCCTATGGGGGACAAACACCGGGGAGCTGTTTTTT; CDR3 protein: CASSSQGGLGLWGTNTGELFF